Included here is one T cell receptor beta chain sequence, with context. These data belong to a study of blood T cells in healthy people across ages. Germline CDR1 reads LGHDT; CDR2 reads YNNKEL (reference sequence). Trimming took 6 bases from V and 0 from J, leaving 16 bases between them. The CDR3 length is 16 residues. A sample-barcoded 5' primer and a J-beta primer mix were used in a second PCR of roughly 7 to 11 cycles. TCRdb reanalysed the 5' RACE reads using MiXCR and keeps one entry per CDR3 protein. In the table there are 550,000 to 800,000 distinct CDR3 sequences, roughly 32% of which are singletons.

The sequenced sample consisted of blood. This receptor was identified in a woman of 80 years or more in good health. This chain uses TRBV3-1 with TRBJ2-3; D not certain. The CDR3 sequence is CASSLSAGPSTDTQYF. The CDR3 nucleotides are TGTGCCAGCAGTCTCAGTGCAGGTCCTAGCACAGATACGCAGTATTTT.